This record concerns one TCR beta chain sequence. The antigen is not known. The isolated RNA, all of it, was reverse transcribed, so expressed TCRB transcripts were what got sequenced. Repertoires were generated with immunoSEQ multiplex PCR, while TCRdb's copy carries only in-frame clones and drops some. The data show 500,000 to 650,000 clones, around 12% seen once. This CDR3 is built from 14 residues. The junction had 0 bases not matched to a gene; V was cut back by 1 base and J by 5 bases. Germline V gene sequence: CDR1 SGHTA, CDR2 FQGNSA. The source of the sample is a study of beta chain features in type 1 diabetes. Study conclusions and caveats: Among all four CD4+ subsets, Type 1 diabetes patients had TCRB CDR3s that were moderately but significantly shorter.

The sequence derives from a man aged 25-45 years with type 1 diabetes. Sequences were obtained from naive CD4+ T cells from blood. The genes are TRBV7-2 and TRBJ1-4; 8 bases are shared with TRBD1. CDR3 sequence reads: CASSLGTGNEKLFF. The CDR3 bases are TGTGCCAGCAGCTTAGGGACAGGGAATGAAAAACTGTTTTTT.